The 28 T cell receptor beta chains in this list originate from one sample, sequenced in a study of blood T cells in healthy people across ages. Together with a sample-barcoded 5' primer, a J-beta primer mix was included in a second PCR lasting roughly 6 to 12 cycles. Each CDR3 protein is one row after TCRdb ran MiXCR on the 5' RACE reads. The table shows 1.5 million or so distinct CDR3 sequences, with approximately 43% occurring only once. Sequencing was carried out using blood. The receptors here all came from a woman aged 18-30 years in good health.

This clonotype was observed a few times. The chain employs TRBV6-4 and TRBJ2-1, with TRBD1 as a possible D gene (7 bases). Looked up from germline, CDR1 is MRHNA and CDR2 is SNTAGT. V was shortened by 0 bases and J by 7 bases, with 10 bases between the two germline ends. The CDR3 length is 14 residues. The CDR3 loop is CASSDSTGRNEQFF. Written as DNA, the CDR3 is TGTGCCAGCAGTGACTCGACAGGGAGGAATGAGCAGTTCTTC.

This clonotype was seen a single time. V usage is TRBV27 and J usage is TRBJ2-1; TRBD2 aligns across 10 bases. V lost 5 bases to trimming and J lost 8 bases; unmatched junction nucleotides: 6. The germline V gene encodes CDR1 MNHEY and CDR2 SMNVEV (reference sequence). This CDR3 region has 14 residues. The CDR3 loop reads CASSTGLASDEQFF. The CDR3 region has the DNA TGTGCCAGCAGTACGGGACTAGCGTCCGATGAGCAGTTCTTC.

The chain recombines TRBV20-1 with TRBJ2-7, with TRBD1 matching over 7 bases. Germline CDR1 and CDR2: DFQATT and SNEGSKA (reference sequence). The V gene end was trimmed by 4 bases and the J gene end by 3 bases; junction bases not matched to a gene: 9. This CDR3 is 14 amino acids long. The CDR3, as DNA: TGCAGTGCTACCCGGGACAGTGTTAGCTACGAGCAGTACTTC. It codes for CSATRDSVSYEQYF.

This clonotype was observed a handful of times. CDR3 coding DNA: TGTGCCAGCAGCCCTGTCGACAGCGTTAGCAATCAGCCCCAGCATTTT. Amino acids: CASSPVDSVSNQPQHF. The chain links TRBV7-2 to TRBJ1-5; TRBD1 is a possible D gene (5 bases). V was clipped by 5 bases and J by 0 bases, with 14 bases between them. Germline V CDR1 and CDR2: SGHTA, FQGNSA. The length of the CDR3 is 16 residues.

Concerning this clonotype itself: This may be a read error: a much more frequent sequence differs by one nucleotide. The rearrangement joins TRBV12-3 or TRBV12-4 to TRBJ1-4; D is possibly TRBD1 (5 bases). The CDR3 has 16 residues. The V gene lost 9 bases and the J gene lost 3 bases, with 20 bases spanning the gap. The CDR3 loop is CASTKQGRPSNEKLFF. CDR3 nucleotide sequence: TGTGCCAGTACAAAGCAGGGCAGGCCGTCTAATGAAAAACTGTTTTTT.

The chain combines TRBV28 with TRBJ2-3; 11 nucleotides agree with TRBD2. Germline CDR1 and CDR2: MDHEN and SYDVKM. The J segment lost 2 bases and the V segment lost 7 bases, leaving 11 bases of the junction unmatched. The CDR3 is 17 residues long. CDR3 bases: TGTGCCAGCACCGAACCTGGGACTAGCGGCAACACAGATACGCAGTATTTT. Amino acid sequence: CASTEPGTSGNTDTQYF.

The chain joins TRBV27 to TRBJ1-1; D is perhaps TRBD1 (6 bases). The CDR3 runs to 14 residues. Deletions cut 5 bases from V and 5 bases from J, with 15 bases between. Germline V gene sequence: CDR1 MNHEY, CDR2 SMNVEV (reference sequence). CDR3 sequence: CASSTIQGQTEAFF. CDR3 in DNA: TGTGCCAGCAGTACTATACAGGGTCAAACTGAAGCTTTCTTT.

This chain's CDR3 is CASSLRAPSSYNEQFF. CDR3 coding DNA: TGTGCCAGCAGCTTAAGGGCTCCTAGCTCCTACAATGAGCAGTTCTTC. J is TRBJ2-1 and V is TRBV11-2; D unclear. The CDR3 contains 16 residues. CDR1 and CDR2 from the germline V gene are SGHAT and FQNNGV. Trimming shortened V by 2 bases and J by 0 bases, and 11 bases separated the two germline ends.

A few counts support this clonotype. The chain is built from TRBV20-1 and TRBJ2-3; 12 nucleotides align to TRBD2. Per germline, CDR1 DFQATT and CDR2 SNEGSKA (reference sequence). There are 16 residues in the CDR3. V was pared by 2 bases and J by 4 bases, with 7 bases of the junction left unmatched. The CDR3 is CSARPWTSGNADTQYF. The CDR3 DNA reads TGCAGTGCTAGACCCTGGACTAGCGGGAACGCAGATACGCAGTATTTT.

The V gene is TRBV7-9, the J gene TRBJ2-7; D assignment may be TRBD1 or TRBD2 (6 bases each). Germline V gene data show CDR1 as SEHNR and CDR2 as FQNEAQ (reference sequence). V lost 3 bases and J lost 2, with 17 bases in between. CDR3 length: 16 residues. The CDR3 sequence is CASSLSSGALTYEQYF. The DNA of the CDR3 is TGTGCCAGCAGCTTGAGTTCGGGGGCCTTAACCTACGAGCAGTACTTC.

This clonotype was seen at least ten times. The chain couples TRBV7-2 to TRBJ1-2, with D perhaps TRBD1 (5 bases). The germline V gene encodes CDR1 SGHTA and CDR2 FQGNSA. V was trimmed by 2 bases and J by 0 bases, leaving 7 bases between them. There are 14 residues in the CDR3. The CDR3 DNA follows: TGTGCCAGCAGCTTATCCAGGGCTAACTATGGCTACACCTTC. As protein: CASSLSRANYGYTF.

The chain has TRBV29-1 and TRBJ2-1; D remains unclear. CDR3 length equals 12 residues. Germline CDR1 SQVTM, CDR2 ANQGSEA. Trimming removed 4 bases from V and 9 bases from J, with 13 bases in between. CDR3 sequence reads: CSVVSVKGEQFF. The CDR3 DNA is TGCAGCGTTGTGAGCGTTAAAGGTGAGCAGTTCTTC.

This chain connects TRBV4-1 to TRBJ2-3; 9 nucleotides match TRBD1. Germline CDR1 is MGHRA and CDR2 is YSYEKL. The CDR3 sequence is 16 residues long. Losses at the gene ends were 2 bases for V and 0 bases for J; bases not matched to a gene: 3. CDR3 DNA sequence: TGCGCCAGCAGCCAAACTGGACAGGGGAGCACAGATACGCAGTATTTT. Protein product: CASSQTGQGSTDTQYF.

The CDR3 DNA follows: TGCAGCGTCAAAACAGGGTCTGGTACTGAAGCTTTCTTT. Translated, it gives CSVKTGSGTEAFF. The chain employs TRBV29-1 and TRBJ1-1; tentatively, D is TRBD1 (6 bases). In germline, CDR1 is SQVTM, CDR2 ANQGSEA. The CDR3 sequence is 13 residues long. Trimming shortened V by 6 bases and J by 5 bases, and 16 bases separated the two germline ends. Using reference TRBV29-1 and TRBJ1-1 for the parts outside the CDR3, the full variable domain is SAVISQKPSRDICQRGTSLTIQCQVDSQVTMMFWYRQQPGQSLTLIATANQGSEATYESGFVIDKFPISRPNLTFSTLTVSNMSPEDSSIYLCSVKTGSGTEAFFGQGTRLTVV.

This clonotype was counted ten times or more. It is unclear where the CDR3 begins or ends on the DNA, so no DNA is shown, and the CDR3 is as TCRdb lists it. The chain combines TRBV12-3 or TRBV12-4 with TRBJ1-1; the D segment call TRBD1 is taken from the table without a DNA check. The length of the CDR3 is 12 amino acids, counting both ends. The CDR3 region is CASSFGQGAGFF.

The chain recombines TRBV25-1 with TRBJ1-2; 9 bases agree with TRBD1. V gave up 5 bases and J gave up 7 bases; unmatched junction bases: 8. The CDR3 consists of 14 residues. CDR1 is MGHDK and CDR2 is SYGVNS in the germline V gene. The CDR3 here is CASSQIGTGFGYTF. The DNA for the CDR3 is TGTGCCAGCAGTCAAATTGGGACAGGGTTTGGCTACACCTTC.

This clonotype was seen only a few times. The V call is TRBV2, the J call TRBJ2-2; D is possibly TRBD1 or TRBD2 (5 bases each). V was pared by 0 bases and J by 2 bases, with 13 bases between. This CDR3 has 17 residues. Germline assignment: CDR1 SNHLY and CDR2 FYNNEI. As DNA, the CDR3 is TGTGCCAGCAGTGAAGCGCTGCCGGGACGAAACACCGGGGAGCTGTTTTTT. Translating gives CASSEALPGRNTGELFF.

There are many counts of this clonotype. The chain uses TRBV29-1 and TRBJ2-2; 8 bases are a match to TRBD2. From germline, CDR1 is SQVTM and CDR2 ANQGSEA. This CDR3 spans 13 amino acids. V shed 4 bases, J shed 6 bases, and the junction held 4 bases outside the gene matches. The CDR3 sequence is CSVVRGAAGELFF. The CDR3 region has the DNA TGCAGCGTTGTGCGGGGGGCGGCCGGGGAGCTGTTTTTT.

On this clonotype itself: Germline is not matched at one junction end, which may reflect a read error. The chain is built from TRBV29-1 and TRBJ2-3, with 9 bases that match TRBD2. CDR1 SQVTM and CDR2 ANQGSEA come from the germline V gene. The CDR3 runs 13 residues. CDR3 nucleotides: TGCAGCGTAAGCGGGAGGCCCACAGATATGCAGTATTTT. This encodes CSVSGRPTDMQYF.

V and J are TRBV13 and TRBJ2-1; 11 nucleotides agree with TRBD1. Germline values: CDR1 PRHDT, CDR2 FYEKMQ (reference sequence). V lost 1 base, J lost 8 bases, and 7 bases stayed unmatched. The length of the CDR3 is 16 residues. This CDR3 is CASSLVRTGGRDEQFF. CDR3 coding DNA: TGTGCCAGCAGCTTAGTTCGGACAGGGGGCAGGGATGAGCAGTTCTTC. The whole variable domain, remainder taken from reference TRBV13 and TRBJ2-1, is AAGVIQSPRHLIKEKRETATLKCYPIPRHDTVYWYQQGPGQDPQFLISFYEKMQSDKGSIPDRFSAQQFSDYHSELNMSSLELGDSALYFCASSLVRTGGRDEQFFGPGTRLTVL.

The chain recombines TRBV11-2 with TRBJ2-1; 10 bases line up with TRBD2. The V segment lost 6 bases and the J segment 4 bases; nucleotides outside the gene matches: 6. CDR3 length: 15 residues. Germline values: CDR1 SGHAT, CDR2 FQNNGV. For the CDR3, the DNA is TGTGCCAGCAGATCACGGACTAGCGGTTACAATGAGCAGTTCTTC. Its translation: CASRSRTSGYNEQFF.

The V gene is TRBV7-8, the J gene TRBJ1-2, with 7 bases aligning to TRBD1. With 3 bases clipped from V and 8 bases from J, the junction kept 9 bases outside the gene matches. Germline CDR1 and CDR2: SGHVS and FQNEAQ. This CDR3 spans 14 amino acids. For the CDR3, the DNA is TGTGCCAGCAGCTTTTCGACAGGGATTATAGGCTACACCTTC. Translation: CASSFSTGIIGYTF.

This clonotype showed up just once. The chain couples TRBV5-4 to TRBJ2-7, with 11 bases lining up with TRBD1. CDR3 length: 15 residues. CDR1 is SGHNT and CDR2 is YYREEE in the germline V gene (reference sequence). V trimming: 3 bases; J trimming: 2 bases; junction bases outside the gene matches: 4. CDR3 protein: CASSWGQGVPYEQYF. For the CDR3, the DNA is TGTGCCAGCAGCTGGGGACAGGGGGTTCCCTACGAGCAGTACTTC.

This clonotype has a handful of counts. The genes are TRBV18 and TRBJ2-3, with TRBD2 matching 10 bases. J was trimmed by 2 bases and V by 4 bases; bases with no gene match: 3. Germline V lookup: CDR1 KGHSH, CDR2 LQKENI. This CDR3 contains 15 residues. CDR3 sequence: CASSRAGGNTDTQYF. The CDR3 DNA sequence: TGTGCCAGCTCACGAGCGGGGGGGAACACAGATACGCAGTATTTT.

This clonotype was recorded a few times. The chain has TRBV11-2 and TRBJ2-1; no reliable D call. The CDR3 loop spans 14 amino acids. Deletions cut 10 bases from V and 6 bases from J, with 19 bases between. The V gene's germline CDR1 is SGHAT and CDR2 FQNNGV. The CDR3 sequence is CATTRLIQGNEQFF. CDR3 DNA: TGTGCCACCACCCGTCTCATCCAAGGCAATGAGCAGTTCTTC. The whole variable domain, filled in from reference TRBV11-2 and TRBJ2-1, reads EAGVAQSPRYKIIEKRQSVAFWCNPISGHATLYWYQQILGQGPKLLIQFQNNGVVDDSQLPKDRFSAERLKGVDSTLKIQPAKLEDSAVYLCATTRLIQGNEQFFGPGTRLTVL.

V usage is TRBV29-1 and J usage is TRBJ2-7, with 8 positions matching TRBD2. Germline values: CDR1 SQVTM, CDR2 ANQGSEA. The trim removed 4 bases at V and 3 bases at J, leaving 8 bases unmatched. The CDR3 contains 14 residues. The CDR3 DNA sequence: TGCAGCGTTGTTGTGGCGGGAGGAGTCTACGAGCAGTACTTC. Its translation: CSVVVAGGVYEQYF.

This chain links TRBV20-1 with TRBJ2-5, with 9 bases that match TRBD1. CDR1 is DFQATT and CDR2 is SNEGSKA in the germline V gene (reference sequence). CDR3 length equals 15 residues. Trimming took 2 bases from V and 11 from J; bases not matched to a gene: 15. The CDR3 region is CSARSAGTGLYEQYF. The DNA for the CDR3 is TGCAGTGCTAGATCCGCAGGGACAGGGTTGTATGAGCAGTACTTC.

This sequence joins TRBV7-9 and TRBJ1-2, with D possibly TRBD1 on 6 matching bases. Trimming pared 6 bases from V and 6 bases from J, leaving 20 bases between. In germline, CDR1 is SEHNR, CDR2 FQNEAQ (reference sequence). The CDR3 extends over 15 amino acids. The CDR3 protein is CASSLLSSGVNGYTF. The CDR3 DNA is TGTGCCAGCAGTTTACTCTCATCAGGGGTGAATGGCTACACCTTC.